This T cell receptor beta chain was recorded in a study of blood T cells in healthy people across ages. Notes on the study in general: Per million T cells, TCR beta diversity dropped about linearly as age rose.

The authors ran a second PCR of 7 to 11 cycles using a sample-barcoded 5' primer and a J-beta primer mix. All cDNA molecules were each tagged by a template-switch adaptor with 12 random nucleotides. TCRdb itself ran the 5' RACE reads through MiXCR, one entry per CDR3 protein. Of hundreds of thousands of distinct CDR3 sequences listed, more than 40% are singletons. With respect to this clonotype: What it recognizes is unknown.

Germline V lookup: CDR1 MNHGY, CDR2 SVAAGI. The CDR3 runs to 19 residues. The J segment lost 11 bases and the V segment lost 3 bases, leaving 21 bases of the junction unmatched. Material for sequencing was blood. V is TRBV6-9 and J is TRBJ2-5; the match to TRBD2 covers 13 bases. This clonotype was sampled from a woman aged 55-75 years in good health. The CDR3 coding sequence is TGTGCCAGCAGTTACCTTGGACAGGGGGGGACTAGCGGGATCTTGGAGCAGTACTTC. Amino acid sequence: CASSYLGQGGTSGILEQYF.